This T cell receptor (beta chain) came from a study of T-cell reconstitution after alpha-beta-depleted transplantation in children. The library targeted TCRbeta and was prepared with unique molecular identifiers. TCRdb redid the calling of the PCR reads with MiXCR, one entry per CDR3 protein. The sample has about 260,000 distinct CDR3 sequences; roughly 7.7% are singletons. Study-level results: Surviving recipient T cells and thymic progenitors produced the high day-60 TCRbeta diversity seen in some patients. There were reportedly several hundred expanded graft clones from which alpha-beta T cells came about two months after transplant.

Concerning this clonotype itself: The antigen is undetermined. A clone one base away is much larger, so this may be a read error.

Germline CDR1 and CDR2: SGHRS and YFSETQ. The V end was cut by 7 bases, the J end by 1 base, with 10 bases between. CDR3 length: 13 amino acids. This receptor was obtained from a male patient aged 10 to 17 who had a stem cell transplant for acute lymphoblastic leukemia, so the T cells may come from the graft donor. The sequencing used PBMCs, mostly from graft donor cells, collected 180 days after TCRalphabeta/CD19-depleted stem cell transplant. The V gene is TRBV5-1, the J gene TRBJ2-3; D is unclear. The DNA for the CDR3 is TGCGCCAGCCAAGACCAGCGCACAGATACGCAGTATTTT. Its translation: CASQDQRTDTQYF. Using reference TRBV5-1 and TRBJ2-3 for the parts outside the CDR3, the full variable domain is KAGVTQTPRYLIKTRGQQVTLSCSPISGHRSVSWYQQTPGQGLQFLFEYFSETQRNKGNFPGRFSGRQFSNSRSEMNVSTLELGDSALYLCASQDQRTDTQYFGPGTRLTVL.